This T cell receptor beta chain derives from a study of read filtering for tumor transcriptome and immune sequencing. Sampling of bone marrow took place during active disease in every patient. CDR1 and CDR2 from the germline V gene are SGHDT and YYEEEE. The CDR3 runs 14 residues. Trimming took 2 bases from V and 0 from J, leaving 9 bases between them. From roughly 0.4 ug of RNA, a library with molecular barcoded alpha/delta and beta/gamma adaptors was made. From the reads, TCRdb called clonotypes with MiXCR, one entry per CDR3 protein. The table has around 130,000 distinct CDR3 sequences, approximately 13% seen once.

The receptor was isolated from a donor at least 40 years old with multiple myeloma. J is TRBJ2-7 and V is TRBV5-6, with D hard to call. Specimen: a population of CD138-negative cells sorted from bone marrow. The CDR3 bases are TGTGCCAGCAGCTTTCTAAGGTCCTCCTACGAGCAGTACTTC. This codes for CASSFLRSSYEQYF.